A single count supports the clone carrying this TCR beta chain. J gave up 5 bases and V 6 bases, and 8 bases lay outside the gene matches. Germline lookup yields CDR1 MNHEY and CDR2 SVGAGI. This CDR3 region has 15 residues. The sample belongs to a study of OX40 agonist ivuxolimab in advanced cancers. Clones were read by immunoSEQ multiplex PCR, and TCRdb kept only the in-frame ones, dropping some. In the table there are about 58,000 clones, roughly 88% of which are singletons. The chain recombines TRBV6-5 with TRBJ1-5; TRBD1 matches 9 bases. The source material was CD4+ or CD8+ T cells sorted from blood, sampled in a trial of the OX40 agonist ivuxolimab. This TCR came from an adult with an advanced solid tumor such as melanoma, head and neck, liver or kidney cancer. CDR3: CASSFSGTGYQPQHF. The DNA for the CDR3 is TGTGCCAGCAGCTTCTCCGGGACAGGGTATCAGCCCCAGCATTTT.